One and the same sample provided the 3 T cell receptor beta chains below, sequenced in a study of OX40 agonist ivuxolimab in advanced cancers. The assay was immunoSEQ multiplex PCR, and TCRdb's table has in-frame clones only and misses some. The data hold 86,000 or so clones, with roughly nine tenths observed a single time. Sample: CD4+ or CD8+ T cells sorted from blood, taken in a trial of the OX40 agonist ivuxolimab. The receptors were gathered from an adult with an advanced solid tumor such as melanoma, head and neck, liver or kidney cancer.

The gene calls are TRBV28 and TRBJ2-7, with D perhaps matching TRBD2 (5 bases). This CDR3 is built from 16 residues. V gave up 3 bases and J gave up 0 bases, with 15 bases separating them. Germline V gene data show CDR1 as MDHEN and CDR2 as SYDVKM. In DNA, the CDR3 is TGTGCCAGCAGTTTTTTTACGGGGTTCTTCTCCTACGAGCAGTACTTC. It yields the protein CASSFFTGFFSYEQYF.

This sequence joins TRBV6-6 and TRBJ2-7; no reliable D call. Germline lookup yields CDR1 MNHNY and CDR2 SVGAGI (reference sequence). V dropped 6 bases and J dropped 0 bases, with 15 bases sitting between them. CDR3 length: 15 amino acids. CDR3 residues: CASRPEPISSYEQYF. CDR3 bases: TGTGCCAGCAGACCTGAGCCAATTTCCTCCTACGAGCAGTACTTC.

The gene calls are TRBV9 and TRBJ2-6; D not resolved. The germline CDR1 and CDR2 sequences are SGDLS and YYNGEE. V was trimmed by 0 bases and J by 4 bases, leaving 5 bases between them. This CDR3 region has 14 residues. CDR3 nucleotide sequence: TGTGCCAGCAGCGTAGGAAGCGGGGCCAACGTCCTGACTTTC. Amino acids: CASSVGSGANVLTF.